The 5 T cell receptor beta chains below come from one sample, sequenced in a study of cytomegalovirus exposure and HLA in healthy donors. With 60 Vbeta and 13 Jbeta primers, the PCR was carried out. The table came from immunoSEQ multiplex PCR; TCRdb's copy has only in-frame clones and leaves some out. Of under 200,000 clones listed, about 81% are singletons. The sequenced material came from PBMCs. The receptor set was obtained from a girl aged 10-17 years in good health and CMV-seropositive.

This rearrangement joins TRBV28 to TRBJ2-1; TRBD2 is a possible D gene (6 bases). The CDR3 runs 11 residues. V lost 11 bases, J lost 5 bases, and 10 bases lay in between. CDR1 and CDR2 (germline): MDHEN, SYDVKM. In nucleotides, the CDR3 is TGTGCCGGGGGGAGACACAATGAGCAGTTCTTC. It is translated as CAGGRHNEQFF. Using reference TRBV28 and TRBJ2-1 for the parts outside the CDR3, the full variable domain is DVKVTQSSRYLVKRTGEKVFLECVQDMDHENMFWYRQDPGLGLRLIYFSYDVKMKEKGDIPEGYSVSREKKERFSLILESASTNQTSMYLCAGGRHNEQFFGPGTRLTVL.

This rearrangement joins TRBV28 to TRBJ1-1, with 8 bases lining up with TRBD1. The CDR3 extends over 19 amino acids. J lost 1 base, V lost 3 bases, and 16 bases had no gene match. Germline V gene sequence: CDR1 MDHEN, CDR2 SYDVKM. CDR3 coding DNA: TGTGCCAGCAGTTTCTGGGGACCAGGGGGCCCATCTCAGAACACTGAAGCTTTCTTT. Protein product: CASSFWGPGGPSQNTEAFF.

The chain employs TRBV19 and TRBJ2-2; the match to TRBD1 covers 7 bases. The CDR3 has 15 amino acids. Germline assignment: CDR1 LNHDA and CDR2 SQIVND (reference sequence). Trimming removed 2 bases from V and 3 bases from J; junction bases left unmatched: 3. The CDR3 spells CASSIQTGHTGELFF. The DNA for the CDR3 is TGTGCCAGTAGTATACAGACAGGGCACACCGGGGAGCTGTTTTTT.

The chain links TRBV28 to TRBJ1-5; 7 bases match TRBD1. Per the germline V gene, CDR1 is MDHEN and CDR2 is SYDVKM. The CDR3 spans 15 residues. J gave up 2 bases and V 3 bases, and 4 bases lay outside the gene matches. CDR3 DNA: TGTGCCAGCAGTTTGCAGGGGGGACGCAATCAGCCCCAGCATTTT. Residues: CASSLQGGRNQPQHF.

The chain couples TRBV6-4 to TRBJ1-1; D not resolved. V was cut by 10 bases and J by 6 bases, with 18 bases left in between. The CDR3 runs to 13 residues. The germline V gene has CDR1 MRHNA and CDR2 SNTAGT. CDR3 residues: CANLQKSISEAFF. Written as DNA, the CDR3 is TGTGCCAACCTGCAGAAATCGATCTCTGAAGCTTTCTTT.